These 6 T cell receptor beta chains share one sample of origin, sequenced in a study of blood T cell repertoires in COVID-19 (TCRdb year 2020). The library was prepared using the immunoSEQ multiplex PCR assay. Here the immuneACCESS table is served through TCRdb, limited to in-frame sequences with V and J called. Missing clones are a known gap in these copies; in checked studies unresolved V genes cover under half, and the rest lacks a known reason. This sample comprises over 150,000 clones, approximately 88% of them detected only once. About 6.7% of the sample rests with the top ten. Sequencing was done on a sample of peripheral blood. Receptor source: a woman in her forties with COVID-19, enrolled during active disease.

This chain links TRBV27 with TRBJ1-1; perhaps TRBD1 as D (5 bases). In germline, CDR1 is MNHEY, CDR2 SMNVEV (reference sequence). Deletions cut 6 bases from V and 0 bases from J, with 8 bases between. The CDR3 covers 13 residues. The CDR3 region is CASRGLMNTEAFF. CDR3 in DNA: TGTGCCAGCAGGGGACTTATGAACACTGAAGCTTTCTTT.

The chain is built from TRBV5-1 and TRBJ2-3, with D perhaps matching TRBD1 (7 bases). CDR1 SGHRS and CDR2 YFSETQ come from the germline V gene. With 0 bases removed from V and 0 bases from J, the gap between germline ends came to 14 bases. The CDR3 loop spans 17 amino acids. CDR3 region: CASSLAGRTGSTDTQYF. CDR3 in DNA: TGCGCCAGCAGCTTGGCTGGGAGGACAGGAAGCACAGATACGCAGTATTTT.

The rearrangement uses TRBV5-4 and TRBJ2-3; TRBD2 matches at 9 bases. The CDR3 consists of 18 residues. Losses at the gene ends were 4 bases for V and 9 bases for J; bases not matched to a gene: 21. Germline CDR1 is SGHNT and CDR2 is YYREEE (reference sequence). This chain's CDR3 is CASSPWGSGRQVGETQYF. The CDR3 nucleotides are TGTGCCAGCAGCCCCTGGGGTAGCGGGAGACAGGTGGGAGAAACGCAGTATTTT. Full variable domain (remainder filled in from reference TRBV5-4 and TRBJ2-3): ETGVTQSPTHLIKTRGQQVTLRCSSQSGHNTVSWYQQALGQGPQFIFQYYREEENGRGNFPPRFSGLQFPNYSSELNVNALELDDSALYLCASSPWGSGRQVGETQYFGPGTRLTVL.

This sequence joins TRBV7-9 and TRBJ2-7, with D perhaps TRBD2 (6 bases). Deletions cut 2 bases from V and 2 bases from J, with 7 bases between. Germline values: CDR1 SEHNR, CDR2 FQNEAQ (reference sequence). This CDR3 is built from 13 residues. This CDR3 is CASSLTGAYEQYF. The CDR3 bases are TGTGCCAGCAGCTTAACGGGGGCCTACGAGCAGTACTTC.

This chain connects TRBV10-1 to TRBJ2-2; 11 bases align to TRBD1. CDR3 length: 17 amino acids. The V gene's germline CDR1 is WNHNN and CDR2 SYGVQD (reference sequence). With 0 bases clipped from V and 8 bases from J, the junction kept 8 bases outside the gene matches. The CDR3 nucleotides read TGCGCCAGCAGTGAGTCCGAGGGGACAGGGGGACGTGGGGAGCTGTTTTTT. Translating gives CASSESEGTGGRGELFF.

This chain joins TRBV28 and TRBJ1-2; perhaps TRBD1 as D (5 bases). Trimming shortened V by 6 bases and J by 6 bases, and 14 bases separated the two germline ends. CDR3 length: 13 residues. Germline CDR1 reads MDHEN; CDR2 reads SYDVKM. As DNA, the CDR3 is TGTGCCAGCAGCCCCACAGGAAGACATGGCTACACCTTC. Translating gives CASSPTGRHGYTF.